The 13 T cell receptor beta chains presented below share a single source sample, sequenced in a study of blood T cell repertoires in COVID-19. Libraries were prepared by immunoSEQ multiplex PCR; TCRdb keeps only in-frame clonotypes and omits some of them. The table includes about 130,000 clones, approximately 81% detected once. Material: peripheral blood. The receptors originated from a man between 40 and 49 years old with active or convalescent COVID-19.

The chain employs TRBV18 and TRBJ1-3; 7 nucleotides align to TRBD1. V trimming: 3 bases; J trimming: 2 bases; junction bases outside the gene matches: 7. CDR1 is KGHSH, CDR2 LQKENI, per germline. The CDR3 has 16 amino acids. CDR3 sequence: CASSPRQRGPGNTIYF. The CDR3 DNA reads as TGTGCCAGCTCACCCCGCCAAAGGGGGCCTGGAAACACCATATATTTT.

The chain couples TRBV4-3 to TRBJ1-1; D is ambiguous. The germline CDR1 and CDR2 sequences are LGHNA and YSLEER. This CDR3 is built from 13 residues. V lost 1 base, J lost 0 bases, and 3 bases lay in between. The CDR3 spells CASSQVVNTEAFF. CDR3 nucleotides: TGCGCCAGCAGCCAAGTAGTGAACACTGAAGCTTTCTTT.

Only a few counts were recorded for this clone. This chain joins TRBV27 and TRBJ1-1; no firm D call. The germline CDR1 and CDR2 sequences are MNHEY and SMNVEV (reference sequence). Trimming left V 5 bases short and J 3 bases short, with 10 bases between. This CDR3 has 13 amino acids. The DNA for the CDR3 is TGTGCCAGCAGTATACGGCTAGACACTGAAGCTTTCTTT. It translates to CASSIRLDTEAFF.

The rearrangement links TRBV5-4 to TRBJ2-2, with TRBD1 matching 9 bases. CDR1 is SGHNT, CDR2 YYREEE, per germline (reference sequence). V shed 1 base, J shed 4 bases, and the junction held 5 bases outside the gene matches. There are 16 residues in the CDR3. For the CDR3, the DNA is TGTGCCAGCAGCTTGACGGGGACAGGGACCACCGGGGAGCTGTTTTTT. This codes for CASSLTGTGTTGELFF. The variable domain in full, completed from reference TRBV5-4 and TRBJ2-2, reads ETGVTQSPTHLIKTRGQQVTLRCSSQSGHNTVSWYQQALGQGPQFIFQYYREEENGRGNFPPRFSGLQFPNYSSELNVNALELDDSALYLCASSLTGTGTTGELFFGEGSRLTVL.

This clone was recorded only once. The chain recombines TRBV20-1 with TRBJ2-7, with a tentative D call TRBD1 (6 bases). This CDR3 comprises 11 residues. V was pared by 6 bases and J by 4 bases, with 10 bases between. Germline CDR1 DFQATT, CDR2 SNEGSKA (reference sequence). CDR3 nucleotides: TGCAGTGCCAGGGACATTTACGAGCAGTACTTC. This gives the protein CSARDIYEQYF.

The V and J genes are TRBV28 and TRBJ1-2, with a tentative D call TRBD1 (6 bases). This CDR3 region has 13 residues. Trimming cost V 3 bases and J 2 bases, with 7 bases left between them. CDR1 is MDHEN, CDR2 SYDVKM, per germline. The CDR3 sequence: CASSFGTNYGYTF. CDR3 DNA sequence: TGTGCCAGCAGTTTCGGGACAAACTATGGCTACACCTTC.

The CDR3 is CASSLWEEQFF. The CDR3 DNA sequence: TGTGCCAGCAGCTTATGGGAGGAGCAGTTCTTC. This rearrangement joins TRBV7-2 to TRBJ2-1; D is perhaps TRBD2 (5 bases). The germline gives CDR1 SGHTA, CDR2 FQGNSA. Trimming cost V 2 bases and J 10 bases, with 6 bases left between them. The CDR3 totals 11 residues.

The V gene is TRBV7-3, the J gene TRBJ2-3, with D unresolved. Trimming stripped 1 base from V and 1 base from J, with 9 bases between. The germline gives CDR1 SGHTA, CDR2 FQGTGA. The CDR3 sequence is 15 residues long. The CDR3 loop is CASSLIPSGTDTQYF. CDR3 nucleotide sequence: TGTGCCAGCAGCTTAATTCCCTCAGGCACAGATACGCAGTATTTT. Combining the CDR3 with reference TRBV7-3 and TRBJ2-3 gives the whole variable domain GAGVSQTPSNKVTEKGKYVELRCDPISGHTALYWYRQSLGQGPEFLIYFQGTGAADDSGLPNDRFFAVRPEGSVSTLKIQRTERGDSAVYLCASSLIPSGTDTQYFGPGTRLTVL.

This chain joins TRBV4-1 and TRBJ2-3, with D perhaps matching TRBD1 (6 bases). V shed 1 base and J shed 2 bases, with 10 bases lying between them. Germline CDR1 reads MGHRA; CDR2 reads YSYEKL. The CDR3 extends over 15 amino acids. The CDR3 DNA reads TGCGCCAGCAGCCAAGGTGCAGGGGTCACAGATACGCAGTATTTT. Protein: CASSQGAGVTDTQYF.

This chain joins TRBV6-6 and TRBJ2-1; 11 nucleotides match TRBD1. Germline CDR1 reads MNHNY; CDR2 reads SVGAGI (reference sequence). This CDR3 is 13 amino acids long. The V gene end was trimmed by 10 bases and the J gene end by 7 bases; junction bases not matched to a gene: 6. CDR3 bases: TGTGCCACTGGACAGGGGGCTGGGAATGAGCAGTTCTTC. Its protein product is CATGQGAGNEQFF.

V usage is TRBV15 and J usage is TRBJ1-2, with a possible D match to TRBD1 (5 bases). Germline loops: CDR1 LNHNV, CDR2 YYDKDF (reference sequence). There are 17 residues in the CDR3. The ends were cut back, 0 bases at V and 4 bases at J, with 18 bases in the middle. CDR3 coding DNA: TGTGCCACCAGCAGAGATTTGGGGGGAGGTGGCCTCTATGGCTACACCTTC. Amino acids: CATSRDLGGGGLYGYTF.

The genes are TRBV18 and TRBJ2-7; D might be TRBD1 (6 bases). V dropped 2 bases and J dropped 1 base, with 9 bases sitting between them. CDR1 is KGHSH and CDR2 is LQKENI in the germline V gene. The CDR3 is 14 residues long. CDR3 in DNA: TGTGCCAGCTCACCATACGGACAGTCCTACGAGCAGTACTTC. It encodes CASSPYGQSYEQYF.

The chain carries TRBV21-1 and TRBJ2-5; the listed D gene, TRBD2, was not tested against the DNA. TRBV21-1 is designated a pseudogene. The CDR3 spans 15 residues. Written as DNA, the CDR3 is TGTGCCAGCATCCCCAACCTAGCGAGAGAAGAGACCCAGTACTTC. This codes for CASIPNLAREETQYF.